This TCR beta chain was sequenced in a study of CD8 T cells in Susac syndrome. Trimming pared 6 bases from V and 6 bases from J, leaving 16 bases between. Germline V CDR1 and CDR2: KGHDR, SFDVKD. The length of the CDR3 is 14 residues. This clonotype has only one observation. Random hexamers served to reverse transcribe roughly 0.5 to 1 ug RNA. MiXCR, applied by TCRdb to the immunoSEQ multiplex PCR reads, yields one record per CDR3 protein. Here the sample spans roughly 160,000 distinct CDR3 sequences, roughly 95% being singletons. The J gene is TRBJ1-1, the V gene TRBV24-1; D remains ambiguous. The material sequenced was CD4+ T cells from PBMCs. The sequence was obtained from a human donor with Susac syndrome. The CDR3 DNA sequence: TGTGCCACCAGTCAAGGGAATTCGAGGTCTGAAGCTTTCTTT. It is translated as CATSQGNSRSEAFF.